This T cell receptor (beta chain) was obtained from a study of cytomegalovirus exposure and HLA in healthy donors. In the study overall: The Caucasian-associated ancestry cluster held under 90% of 300 to 450 genotyped donors. Regarding the study as a whole: When analyzed later, the rates of TCR association showed variation by HLA locus, with DRB1 the most and HLA-C the fewest. In vitro testing confirmed a few CMV-associated chains as specific for CMV antigens.

With 3 bases removed from V and 1 base from J, the gap between germline ends came to 12 bases. The germline V gene has CDR1 LNHDA and CDR2 SQIVND (reference sequence). This CDR3 region has 15 residues. PCR used 60 Vbeta primers and 13 Jbeta primers. The assay was immunoSEQ multiplex PCR, and TCRdb's table has in-frame clones only and misses some. This table holds roughly 75,000 clones. With respect to this clone: Its target is unknown.

V usage is TRBV19 and J usage is TRBJ1-1; tentatively, D is TRBD1 (5 bases). The origin of this receptor is a man aged 35-49 years in good health and CMV-seronegative. The source material was PBMCs. CDR3 bases: TGTGCCAGTAGTATCACTCGCAGGGCGAACACTGAAGCTTTCTTT. It codes for CASSITRRANTEAFF.